One T cell receptor (beta chain) is described in this entry. Deletions cut 3 bases from V and 4 bases from J, with 9 bases between. Germline V gene lookup returns CDR1 SGHAT and CDR2 FQDESV (reference sequence). The CDR3 is 13 amino acids. Original processing notes: Scientists estimated how many nucleated cells there were by amplifying reference gene primers. This table comes from immunoSEQ multiplex PCR, and its TCRdb copy is limited to in-frame clones, with some not included. The DNA gave D and trimming, while V, J and clone size come from that table. The sample has about 260,000 clones, 86% seen once. This sample is part of a study of blood T cell repertoires in COVID-19. Those who participated ranged in age from roughly 18 to 90 years and resided in 20 to 30 US areas. Participants' reported clinical history set cohort assignment.

This sequence was found in a woman between 50 and 59 years old who had recovered from COVID-19. The gene calls are TRBV11-1 and TRBJ1-1; no clear D. Specimen: PBMCs or T cells enriched from blood (not recorded which). The CDR3 DNA reads as TGTGCCAGCAGCTTGGACCGGGGCACTGAAGCTTTCTTT. As protein: CASSLDRGTEAFF.